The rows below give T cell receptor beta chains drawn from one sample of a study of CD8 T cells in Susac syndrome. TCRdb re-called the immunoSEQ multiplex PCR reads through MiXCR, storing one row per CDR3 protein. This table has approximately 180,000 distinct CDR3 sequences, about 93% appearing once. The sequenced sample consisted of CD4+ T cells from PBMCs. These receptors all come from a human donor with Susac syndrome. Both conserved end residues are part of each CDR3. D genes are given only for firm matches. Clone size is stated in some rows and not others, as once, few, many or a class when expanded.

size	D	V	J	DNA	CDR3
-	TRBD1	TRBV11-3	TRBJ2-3	TGTGCCAGCAGCCCCGGGCAGGGGGACACAGATACGCAGTATTTT	CASSPGQGDTDTQYF
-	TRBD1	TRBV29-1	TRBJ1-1	TGCAGCGTCCGCGCCCAGGGGGCGGGCACTGAAGCTTTCTTT	CSVRAQGAGTEAFF
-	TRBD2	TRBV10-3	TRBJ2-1	TGTGCCATCAGTGGTATTCCGGGACTAGTTTCCCATGAGCAGTTCTTC	CAISGIPGLVSHEQFF
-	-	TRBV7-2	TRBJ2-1	TGTGCCAGCAGCCGAGCGACCGGGACTGGGCTCGCTGAGCAGTTCTTC	CASSRATGTGLAEQFF
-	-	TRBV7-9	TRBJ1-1	TGTGCCAGCAGCTCCCTGCAGAACACTGAAGCTTTCTTT	CASSSLQNTEAFF
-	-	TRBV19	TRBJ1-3	TGTGCCAGTAGTGCGTCGGGGACACTCAGCTCTGGAAACACCATATATTTT	CASSASGTLSSGNTIYF
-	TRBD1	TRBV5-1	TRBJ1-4	TGCGCCAGCAGCTTGTCTGGGGGACAGAGTAATGAAAAACTGTTTTTT	CASSLSGGQSNEKLFF
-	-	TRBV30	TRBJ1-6	TGTGCCTGGAAGCCCTCCGGGGAGGGTTCACCCCTCCACTTT	CAWKPSGEGSPLHF
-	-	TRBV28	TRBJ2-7	TGTGCCAGCAGCCCCCCCGCAGGGGACGAGCAGTACTTC	CASSPPAGDEQYF
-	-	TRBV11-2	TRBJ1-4	TGTGCCAGCAGCTCGGGTTGGGGTCAAACTAATGAAAAACTGTTTTTT	CASSSGWGQTNEKLFF
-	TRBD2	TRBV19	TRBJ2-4	TGTGCCAGCCAGACTAGCGGGGAAGCCAAAAACATTCAGTACTTC	CASQTSGEAKNIQYF
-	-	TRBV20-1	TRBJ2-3	TGCAGTGCTAGCCTTGGCCGGGGATCAGATACGCAGTATTTT	CSASLGRGSDTQYF
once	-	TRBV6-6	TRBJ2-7	TGTGCCAGCAGTCCTACAGGGTTACAGGGTTCCAACGAGCAGTACTTC	CASSPTGLQGSNEQYF
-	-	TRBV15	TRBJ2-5	TGTGCCACCAGTGAAGGGGGGAATCGAGAGACCCAGTACTTC	CATSEGGNRETQYF
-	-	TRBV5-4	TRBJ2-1	TGTGCCAGCAGCTGGGTGTCGGCAGGGGCCAATGAGCAGTTCTTC	CASSWVSAGANEQFF
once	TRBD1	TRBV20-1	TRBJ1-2	TGCAGTGCTAGTCGGCAGGGGGCGAGTGGCTACACCTTC	CSASRQGASGYTF
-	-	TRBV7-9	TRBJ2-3	TGTGCCAGCAGCTTAAACAGCCTAAGCACAGATACGCAGTATTTT	CASSLNSLSTDTQYF
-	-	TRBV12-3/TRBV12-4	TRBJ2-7	TGTGCCAGCAGTCCCTCGACACGACGGGAGAGTCACTTC	CASSPSTRRESHF
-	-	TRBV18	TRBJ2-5	TGTGCCAGCTCACCGTTGGCGGGGGAGACCCAGTACTTC	CASSPLAGETQYF
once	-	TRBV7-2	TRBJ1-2	TGTGCCAGCAGCTTAGACCGCGTTAGTACGAATGGCTACACCTTC	CASSLDRVSTNGYTF
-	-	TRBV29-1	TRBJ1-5	TGCAGCGTTGGAAGGGGAGTGGATCAGCCCCAGCATTTT	CSVGRGVDQPQHF
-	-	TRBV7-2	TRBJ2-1	TGTGCCAGCAGCTTAGCCCCAAGCAATGAGCAGTTCTTC	CASSLAPSNEQFF
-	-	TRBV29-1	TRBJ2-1	TGCAGCGTGCTCGGACTGTCCAATGAGCAGTTCTTC	CSVLGLSNEQFF
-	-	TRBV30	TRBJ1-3	TGTGCCTGGACAAGGGGTGGAAACACCATATATTTT	CAWTRGGNTIYF
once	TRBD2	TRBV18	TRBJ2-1	TGTGCCAGCTCACCACGAGTCACCGGGACTAGCAACAATGAGCAGTTCTTC	CASSPRVTGTSNNEQFF
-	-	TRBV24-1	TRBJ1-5	TGTGCCACCGCGCCAGCGGGGAGAAGTCAGCCCCAGCATTTT	CATAPAGRSQPQHF
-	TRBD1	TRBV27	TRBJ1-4	TGTGCCAGCAGTCCGACAGGGGGAGCGTGGGAAAAACTGTTTTTT	CASSPTGGAWEKLFF
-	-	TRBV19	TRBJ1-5	TGTGCCACAGGACGGGAAAGGGGCAATCAGCCCCAGCATTTT	CATGRERGNQPQHF
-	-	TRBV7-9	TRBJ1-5	TGTGCCAGCAGCTTAATCGGACCAAATCAGCCCCAGCATTTT	CASSLIGPNQPQHF
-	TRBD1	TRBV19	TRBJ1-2	TGTGCCAGTAGTACGGACAGGGATGGGGACTATGGCTACACCTTC	CASSTDRDGDYGYTF
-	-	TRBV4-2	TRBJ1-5	TGTGCCAGCAGCCAAGATCTTAGCAGTAGCAATCAGCCCCAGCATTTT	CASSQDLSSSNQPQHF
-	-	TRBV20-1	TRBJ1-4	TGCAGTGCCCGGTTATCTGGAAAACTGTTTTTT	CSARLSGKLFF
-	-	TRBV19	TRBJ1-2	TGTGCCAGTAGTATGGTCCCGCTACATGGCTACACCTTC	CASSMVPLHGYTF
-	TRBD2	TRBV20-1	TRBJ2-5	TGCAGTGCTAGTAGCGGGGCCTCTGCAGAGACCCAGTACTTC	CSASSGASAETQYF
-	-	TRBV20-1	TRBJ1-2	TGCAGTGCTAGTCGGGGGGACTATGGCTACACCTTC	CSASRGDYGYTF
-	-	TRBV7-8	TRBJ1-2	TGTGCCAGCAGCTTACCGGGAAGCTCTAACTATGGCTACACCTTC	CASSLPGSSNYGYTF
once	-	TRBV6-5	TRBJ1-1	TGTGCCAGCAGATTCCGGACAGCGAACACTGAAGCTTTCTTT	CASRFRTANTEAFF
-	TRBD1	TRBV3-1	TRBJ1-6	TGTGCCAGCAGCCAAGATTGGGGACAGAAGAATTCACCCCTCCACTTT	CASSQDWGQKNSPLHF
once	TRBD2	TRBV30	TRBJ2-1	TGTGCCTGGAGTGTTCTAGCGGGAGTGGGAAATGAGCAGTTCTTC	CAWSVLAGVGNEQFF
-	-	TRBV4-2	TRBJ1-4	TGTGCCAGCAGCCCAGGACAGTGGAATGAAAAACTGTTTTTT	CASSPGQWNEKLFF
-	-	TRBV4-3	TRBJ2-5	TGCGCCAGCATCAAAAACCTAGGGGGGAGGTCGGAGACCCAGTACTTC	CASIKNLGGRSETQYF
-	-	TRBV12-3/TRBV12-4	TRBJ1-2	TGTGCCAGCACAGGATTTAACTATGGCTACACCTTC	CASTGFNYGYTF
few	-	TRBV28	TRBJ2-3	TGTGCCAGCGGGGGGTCCACAGATACGCAGTATTTT	CASGGSTDTQYF
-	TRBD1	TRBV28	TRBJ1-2	TGTGCCAGCAGTTCCTCCGGGACAGGGGGATTGAACTATGGCTACACCTTC	CASSSSGTGGLNYGYTF
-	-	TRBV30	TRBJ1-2	TGTGCCTGGAGCCGGAGATTAACAGGGACGGCGGACTATGGCTACACCTTC	CAWSRRLTGTADYGYTF
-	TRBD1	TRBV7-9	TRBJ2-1	TGTGCCAGCAGCTACCGGGACAGTCCCTCCTACAATGAGCAGCTCTTC	CASSYRDSPSYNEQLF
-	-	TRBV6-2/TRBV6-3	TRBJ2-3	TGTGCCAGCAGTTACTCGAGGAGCACGCAGTATTTT	CASSYSRSTQYF
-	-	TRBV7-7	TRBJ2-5	TGTGCTAGCAGCTTATATGGCCGGAAAGAGACCCAGTACTTC	CASSLYGRKETQYF
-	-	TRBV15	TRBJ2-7	TGTGCCACCAGCAGAGATAACGGGGCATACGAGCAGTACTTC	CATSRDNGAYEQYF
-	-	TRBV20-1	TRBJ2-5	TGCAGTGCTAGAGAGGGGGCAAGGGAGACCCAGTACTTC	CSAREGARETQYF
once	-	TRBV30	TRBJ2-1	TGTGCCTGGAGTGTAGCAGGGAGCTGGGGTAATGAGCAGTTCTTC	CAWSVAGSWGNEQFF
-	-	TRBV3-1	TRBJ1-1	TGTGCCAGCAGCCAAGACGACAAAATGAACACTGAAGCTTTCTTT	CASSQDDKMNTEAFF
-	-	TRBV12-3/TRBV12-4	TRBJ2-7	TGTGCCAGCAGCGGACCCGGGACGGGGAAATACGAGCAGTACTTC	CASSGPGTGKYEQYF
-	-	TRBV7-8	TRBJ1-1	TGTGCCAGCAGCTTAGCGGGGGGTCGGGCTGAAGCTTTCTTT	CASSLAGGRAEAFF
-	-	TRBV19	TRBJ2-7	TGTGCCAGTAGTTACGACCACCTCTCCTACGAGCAGTACTTC	CASSYDHLSYEQYF
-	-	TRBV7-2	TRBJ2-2	TGTGCCAGCAGCCCCGGACGGACCGGGGAGCTGTTTTTT	CASSPGRTGELFF
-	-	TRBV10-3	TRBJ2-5	TGTGCCATCAGTGAGTCCCAAGGGGAGACCCAGTACTTC	CAISESQGETQYF
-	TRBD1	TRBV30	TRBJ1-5	TGTGCCTACCAACCTGGGACAGGGCCAGATCAGCCCCAGCATTTT	CAYQPGTGPDQPQHF
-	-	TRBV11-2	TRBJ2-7	TGTGCCAGCAGCTTATCCCCCCTGGGAAGGGTCTACGAGCAGTACTTC	CASSLSPLGRVYEQYF
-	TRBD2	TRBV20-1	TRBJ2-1	TGCAGTGCTACTTCCACTAGCGCAACCTCCTACAATGAGCAGTTCTTC	CSATSTSATSYNEQFF